This is a list of T cell receptor beta chains from one sample in a study of blood T cell repertoires in COVID-19. Assay used: immunoSEQ multiplex PCR; TCRdb lists only in-frame clones, some missing. The top ten clones hold approximately 5.5% of a sample with tens of thousands of clones, roughly 90% of them seen once. The material sequenced was peripheral blood. Every receptor here comes from a human donor in a cohort sampled during active COVID-19. CDR3s include the opening cysteine and the closing phenylalanine or tryptophan. D genes are given only for firm matches. Expanded clones get a size class; other rows say once, few or many, or leave the size out.

d_gene	abundance	v_gene	j_gene	CDR3aa	CDR3nt
.	.	TRBV2	TRBJ2-5	CASTLKETQYF	TGTGCCAGCACCCTAAAAGAGACCCAGTACTTC
.	.	TRBV7-2	TRBJ1-1	CASSSTTPGNQAFF	TGTGCCAGCAGCTCTACGACACCGGGGAATCAAGCTTTCTTT
.	.	TRBV13	TRBJ1-2	CASSKGQHLGGYTF	TGTGCCAGCAGCAAAGGACAGCACCTGGGAGGCTACACCTTC
.	.	TRBV7-9	TRBJ1-2	CASSSFRSGYTF	TGTGCCAGCAGCTCCTTTCGGAGTGGCTACACCTTC
.	once	TRBV4-1	TRBJ2-5	CASSQDPGGGSQETQYF	TGCGCCAGCAGCCAAGATCCCGGCGGGGGCTCCCAAGAGACCCAGTACTTC
.	.	TRBV5-5	TRBJ2-3	CASSQGRGVTDTQYF	TGTGCCAGCAGCCAGGGCAGGGGTGTCACAGATACGCAGTATTTT
.	.	TRBV4-2	TRBJ2-5	CASSQETRQWGTQYF	TGTGCCAGCAGCCAAGAGACTCGACAGTGGGGTACCCAGTACTTC
TRBD1	.	TRBV5-5	TRBJ1-3	CASSLEGAAGNTIYF	TGTGCCAGCAGCTTAGAGGGGGCTGCTGGAAACACCATATATTTT
.	once	TRBV19	TRBJ1-6	CASSRSRLVPLHF	TGTGCCAGTAGTCGATCCCGATTAGTACCCCTCCACTTT
TRBD1	.	TRBV7-8	TRBJ1-2	CASSLVGTDLRYGYTF	TGTGCCAGCAGCTTAGTGGGGACAGACCTCCGCTATGGCTACACCTTC
.	.	TRBV6-5	TRBJ2-7	CASSQVGLEQYF	TGTGCCAGCAGCCAAGTTGGGCTGGAGCAGTACTTC
.	once	TRBV6-2/TRBV6-3	TRBJ1-2	CASSPGILYGYTF	TGTGCCAGCAGTCCCGGTATCCTCTATGGCTACACCTTC
.	.	TRBV6-2/TRBV6-3	TRBJ2-7	CASSYPLSGYSYEQYF	TGTGCCAGCAGTTACCCCCTTAGCGGTTACTCCTACGAGCAGTACTTC
.	few	TRBV12-3/TRBV12-4	TRBJ2-7	CASSSLGTVEQYF	TGTGCCAGCAGTTCGCTAGGCACGGTCGAGCAGTACTTC
.	.	TRBV7-8	TRBJ2-6	CASSTGTGANVLTF	TGTGCCAGTTCTACAGGGACTGGGGCCAACGTCCTGACTTTC
.	.	TRBV4-3	TRBJ2-1	CASSQDLSSGSSYNEQFF	TGCGCCAGCAGCCAAGATTTGTCGAGCGGAAGCTCCTACAATGAGCAGTTCTTC
TRBD2	.	TRBV27	TRBJ2-3	CASGSPGTSPRTSDTQYF	TGTGCCAGCGGCAGTCCCGGGACTAGCCCCCGGACTTCAGATACGCAGTATTTT
TRBD1	.	TRBV7-2	TRBJ2-7	CASSPRDRGREQYF	TGTGCCAGCAGCCCGCGGGACAGGGGGAGAGAGCAGTACTTC
.	.	TRBV27	TRBJ1-4	CASSLSSGSGSREKLFF	TGTGCCAGCAGTTTATCTAGCGGGTCAGGGAGTCGAGAAAAACTGTTTTTT
.	.	TRBV19	TRBJ1-4	CAIDISIGVYEKLFF	TGTGCCATCGACATTTCGATAGGGGTATATGAAAAACTGTTTTTT
.	.	TRBV6-5	TRBJ2-2	CASRAPNTGELFF	TGTGCCAGCAGAGCCCCGAACACCGGGGAGCTGTTTTTT
.	.	TRBV4-1	TRBJ2-1	CASSRYGGRSNEQFF	TGCGCCAGCAGCAGGTACGGGGGGCGCTCCAATGAGCAGTTCTTC
.	.	TRBV30	TRBJ2-7	CAWRGKGYEQYF	TGTGCCTGGAGAGGTAAGGGGTACGAGCAGTACTTC
.	.	TRBV7-9	TRBJ1-5	CASSPLKGDQPQHF	TGTGCCAGCAGCCCCCTAAAGGGAGATCAGCCCCAGCATTTT
.	.	TRBV3-1/TRBV3-2	TRBJ1-6	CASSHTAAGSYNSPLHF	TGTGCCAGCAGCCATACCGCCGCCGGGTCCTATAATTCACCCCTCCACTTT
.	.	TRBV27	TRBJ1-1	CASSLFGTAEAFF	TGTGCCAGCAGTTTATTCGGTACCGCGGAAGCTTTCTTT
TRBD1	.	TRBV15	TRBJ1-5	CATSRDPAGTGGVQPQHF	TGTGCCACCAGCAGAGACCCCGCCGGGACAGGGGGCGTTCAGCCCCAGCATTTT
.	.	TRBV9	TRBJ1-6	CASSAGGGFGRSDSPLHF	TGTGCCAGCAGCGCTGGGGGGGGGTTCGGGCGGAGTGATTCACCCCTCCACTTT
.	.	TRBV6-5	TRBJ2-7	CASSAAGYEQYF	TGTGCCAGCTCGGCCGCGGGGTACGAGCAGTACTTC
TRBD1	.	TRBV9	TRBJ1-1	CASSVEDRVQSAFF	TGTGCCAGCAGCGTAGAGGACAGGGTACAGTCAGCTTTCTTT
TRBD2	.	TRBV6-2/TRBV6-3	TRBJ2-2	CASSYSPSSGRDTGELFF	TGTGCCAGCAGTTACTCTCCGTCTAGCGGGAGGGACACCGGGGAGCTGTTTTTT
TRBD2	.	TRBV10-3	TRBJ2-7	CATGTSSPGRYEQYF	TGTGCCACCGGGACTAGCTCCCCCGGACGCTACGAGCAGTACTTC
TRBD1	.	TRBV7-9	TRBJ2-2	CALGGEGTGELFF	TGTGCCCTAGGGGGCGAGGGCACCGGGGAGCTGTTTTTT
.	once	TRBV19	TRBJ2-1	CASGINPGLYNEQFF	TGTGCCAGTGGAATTAACCCCGGACTGTACAATGAGCAGTTCTTC
TRBD1	.	TRBV5-1	TRBJ1-3	CASSVSGTGARGSGNTIYF	TGCGCCAGCAGCGTATCCGGGACAGGGGCCCGCGGCTCTGGAAACACCATATATTTT
.	.	TRBV6-5	TRBJ2-3	CASSSQVTDTQYF	TGTGCCAGCAGTTCGCAGGTCACAGATACGCAGTATTTT
TRBD1	once	TRBV6-6	TRBJ1-2	CASSQRQGGPLNYGYTF	TGTGCCAGCAGTCAGCGACAGGGGGGCCCCCTTAACTATGGCTACACCTTC
TRBD2	.	TRBV11-2	TRBJ2-1	CASSLGLAGEQFF	TGTGCCAGCAGCTTAGGGCTAGCGGGTGAGCAGTTCTTC
TRBD2	.	TRBV7-2	TRBJ2-2	CASRSSGRNTGELFF	TGTGCCAGCAGATCTAGCGGGAGGAACACCGGGGAGCTGTTTTTT
TRBD2	.	TRBV19	TRBJ2-2	CASSIGGRVPGELFF	TGTGCCAGTAGTATAGGAGGGAGGGTCCCCGGGGAGCTGTTTTTT
.	.	TRBV7-9	TRBJ2-2	CASSPGTSSTGELFF	TGTGCCAGCAGCCCCGGGACTTCTAGTACCGGGGAGCTGTTTTTT
.	.	TRBV6-5	TRBJ1-2	CASSLRGIGYGYTF	TGTGCCAGCAGTCTCCGAGGCATCGGGTATGGCTACACCTTC
TRBD1	once	TRBV5-4	TRBJ2-7	CASSRDSTYEQYF	TGTGCCAGCAGCCGGGACAGTACCTACGAGCAGTACTTC
TRBD1	.	TRBV2	TRBJ1-6	CASSVGQDNSPLHF	TGTGCCAGCAGTGTCGGACAGGATAATTCACCCCTCCACTTT
.	.	TRBV7-3	TRBJ2-2	CASSLQGTGGELFF	TGTGCCAGCAGCTTACAGGGGACGGGCGGGGAGCTGTTTTTT
.	.	TRBV9	TRBJ2-3	CASSVATTITDTQYF	TGTGCCAGCAGCGTAGCTACCACGATTACAGATACGCAGTATTTT
.	.	TRBV3-1/TRBV3-2	TRBJ1-2	CASSLLGGKGYTF	TGTGCCAGCAGCCTCCTCGGGGGTAAGGGCTACACCTTC
.	.	TRBV6-6	TRBJ1-1	CASSYTRFYEDTEAFF	TGTGCCAGCAGTTACACCCGATTTTATGAGGACACTGAAGCTTTCTTT
TRBD1	once	TRBV12-3/TRBV12-4	TRBJ2-1	CASRDRNYNEQFF	TGTGCCAGCCGGGACAGAAACTACAATGAGCAGTTCTTC
TRBD1	once	TRBV2	TRBJ2-1	CASTGQGIREQFF	TGTGCCAGCACGGGACAGGGGATACGGGAGCAGTTCTTC
TRBD2	.	TRBV6-2/TRBV6-3	TRBJ2-3	CASSSSGVRADTQYF	TGTGCCAGCAGTTCCAGCGGGGTCCGTGCAGATACGCAGTATTTT
TRBD1	.	TRBV5-4	TRBJ1-2	CASSQKQGANGYTF	TGTGCCAGCAGTCAAAAACAGGGGGCTAATGGCTACACCTTC
.	once	TRBV21-1	TRBJ2-3	CASSGGQGAWVDTQYF	TGTGCCAGCAGCGGCGGACAGGGGGCTTGGGTAGATACGCAGTATTTT
.	.	TRBV5-6	TRBJ2-3	CASSTGTSTDTQYF	TGTGCCAGCAGCACCGGGACTAGCACAGATACGCAGTATTTT
TRBD1	once	TRBV28	TRBJ1-1	CASSLGTGFGTEAFF	TGTGCCAGCAGTTTAGGGACAGGGTTTGGAACTGAAGCTTTCTTT
TRBD1	.	TRBV6-6	TRBJ2-1	CASSYSRDRSNEQFF	TGTGCCAGCAGTTACTCGAGGGACAGGTCTAATGAGCAGTTCTTC
TRBD1	.	TRBV19	TRBJ1-5	CASRSPGGWGNQPQHF	TGTGCCAGTAGAAGTCCAGGGGGCTGGGGCAATCAGCCCCAGCATTTT
TRBD1	.	TRBV9	TRBJ1-1	CASSVGTGTGVNGGEAFF	TGTGCCAGCAGCGTAGGCACCGGGACAGGGGTAAATGGGGGTGAAGCTTTCTTT